This TCR beta chain was sequenced in a study of Ad26.COV2.S vaccination and SARS-CoV-2 variants. General study points: Spike-specific responses of CD8+ and CD4+ T cells were reported to display substantial breadth after vaccination.

Concerning this clone: Its cognate antigen is unknown.

The CDR3 covers 16 residues. From germline, CDR1 is SGHRS and CDR2 YFSETQ. The V and J ends lost 3 bases and 6 bases respectively, with 19 bases between them. Here immunoSEQ multiplex PCR was the method, and the copy in TCRdb shows in-frame clones only, minus some. Among about 350,000 clones listed, 80% to 90% were seen once. As for treatment: roughly 18 received Ad26.COV2.S at low or high dose, single or two shots; 5 received placebo; per-sample allocation not given. Sample collection was performed on day 63 after the first vaccine or placebo injection. The rearrangement links TRBV5-1 to TRBJ2-1, with D possibly being TRBD2 (8 bases). The TCR sequence derives from a person between 18 and 65 years old who received the Ad26.COV2.S COVID-19 vaccine or a placebo. The sample was peripheral blood, taken in a trial of Ad26.COV2.S vaccine versus placebo. CDR3 loop: CASSWGTAGAVNEQFF. The CDR3 DNA reads as TGCGCCAGCAGCTGGGGGACAGCGGGAGCGGTCAATGAGCAGTTCTTC.